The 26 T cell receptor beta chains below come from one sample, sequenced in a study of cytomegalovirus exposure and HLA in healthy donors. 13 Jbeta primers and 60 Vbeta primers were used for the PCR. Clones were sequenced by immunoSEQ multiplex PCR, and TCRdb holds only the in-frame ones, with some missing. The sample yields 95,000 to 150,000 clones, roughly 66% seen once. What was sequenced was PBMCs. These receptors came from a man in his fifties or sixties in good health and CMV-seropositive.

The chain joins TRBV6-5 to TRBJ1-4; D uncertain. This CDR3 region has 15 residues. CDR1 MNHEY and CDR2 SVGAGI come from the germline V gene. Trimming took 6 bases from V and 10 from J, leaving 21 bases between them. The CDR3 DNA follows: TGTGCCAGCAGATCTGCCGGGAATTCGGTCGGAAAACTGTTTTTT. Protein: CASRSAGNSVGKLFF.

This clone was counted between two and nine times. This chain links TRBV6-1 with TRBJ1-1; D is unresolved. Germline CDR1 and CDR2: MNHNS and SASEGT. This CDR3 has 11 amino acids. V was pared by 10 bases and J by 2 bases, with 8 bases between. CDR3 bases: TGTGCCACCTCTCTCAACACTGAAGCTTTCTTT. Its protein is CATSLNTEAFF.

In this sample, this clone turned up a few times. CDR3 region: CASSLVLLGQGDYGYTF. In nucleotides, the CDR3 is TGTGCCAGCAGCTTGGTTCTGCTCGGACAGGGTGACTATGGCTACACCTTC. The chain joins TRBV5-5 to TRBJ1-2; TRBD1 matches at 8 bases. Germline trimming cut 0 bases from V and 3 bases from J; bases unmatched to any gene: 10. Germline-derived CDR1 and CDR2 are SGHKS and YYEKEE (reference sequence). The CDR3 runs 17 residues. Full variable domain (remainder filled in from reference TRBV5-5 and TRBJ1-2): DAGVTQSPTHLIKTRGQQVTLRCSPISGHKSVSWYQQVLGQGPQFIFQYYEKEERGRGNFPDRFSARQFPNYSSELNVNALLLGDSALYLCASSLVLLGQGDYGYTFGSGTRLTVV.

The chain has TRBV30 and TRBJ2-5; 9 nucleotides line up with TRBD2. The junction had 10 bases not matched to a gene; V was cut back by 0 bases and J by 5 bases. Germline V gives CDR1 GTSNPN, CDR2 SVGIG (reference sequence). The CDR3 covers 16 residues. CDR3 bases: TGTGCCTGGAGTGTACAGGGCGGGGGGGCTGGTGAGACCCAGTACTTC. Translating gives CAWSVQGGGAGETQYF.

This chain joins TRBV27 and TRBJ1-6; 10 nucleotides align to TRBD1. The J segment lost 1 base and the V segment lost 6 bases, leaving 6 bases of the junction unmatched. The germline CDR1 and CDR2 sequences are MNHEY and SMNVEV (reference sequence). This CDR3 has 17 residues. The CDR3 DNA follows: TGTGCCAGCAGGGACCAGGACAGGGGGTCCTATAATTCACCCCTCCACTTT. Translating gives CASRDQDRGSYNSPLHF.

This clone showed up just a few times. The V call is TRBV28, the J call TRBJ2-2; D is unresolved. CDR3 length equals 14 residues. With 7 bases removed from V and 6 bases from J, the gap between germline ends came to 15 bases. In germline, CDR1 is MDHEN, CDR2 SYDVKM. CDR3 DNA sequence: TGTGCCAGCACCGAAATGCTCAGGCCCGGGGAGCTGTTTTTT. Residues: CASTEMLRPGELFF.

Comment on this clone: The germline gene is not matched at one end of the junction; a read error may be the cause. The CDR3 loop is CSSSFWGRAQHF. DNA for the CDR3: TGTTCCAGCAGCTTCTGGGGCCGAGCCCAGCATTTT. V is TRBV7-9 and J is TRBJ1-5, with D perhaps matching TRBD1 (5 bases). Germline CDR1 SEHNR, CDR2 FQNEAQ (reference sequence). This CDR3 has 12 amino acids. Using reference TRBV7-9 and TRBJ1-5 for the parts outside the CDR3, the full variable domain is DTGVSQNPRHKITKRGQNVTFRCDPISEHNRLYWYRQTLGQGPEFLTYFQNEAQLEKSRLLSDRFSAERPKGSFSTLEIQRTEQGDSAMYLCSSSFWGRAQHFGDGTRLSIL.

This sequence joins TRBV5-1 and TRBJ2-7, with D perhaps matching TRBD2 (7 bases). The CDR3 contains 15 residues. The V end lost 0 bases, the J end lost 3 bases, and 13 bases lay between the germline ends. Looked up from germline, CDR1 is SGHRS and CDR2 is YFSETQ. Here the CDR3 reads CASSLGGGSIYEQYF. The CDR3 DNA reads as TGCGCCAGCAGCTTGGGCGGGGGCTCTATCTACGAGCAGTACTTC.

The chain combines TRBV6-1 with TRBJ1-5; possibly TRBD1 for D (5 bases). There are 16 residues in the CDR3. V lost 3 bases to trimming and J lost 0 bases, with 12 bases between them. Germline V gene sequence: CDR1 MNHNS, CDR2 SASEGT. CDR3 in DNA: TGTGCCAGCAGTGACCTGGACATCTATAGCAATCAGCCCCAGCATTTT. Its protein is CASSDLDIYSNQPQHF.

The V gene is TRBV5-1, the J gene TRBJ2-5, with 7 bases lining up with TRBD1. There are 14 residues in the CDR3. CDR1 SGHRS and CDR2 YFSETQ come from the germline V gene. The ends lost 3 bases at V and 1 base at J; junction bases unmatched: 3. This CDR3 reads CASSSRQGQETQYF. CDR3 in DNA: TGCGCCAGCAGCTCCCGACAGGGCCAAGAGACCCAGTACTTC.

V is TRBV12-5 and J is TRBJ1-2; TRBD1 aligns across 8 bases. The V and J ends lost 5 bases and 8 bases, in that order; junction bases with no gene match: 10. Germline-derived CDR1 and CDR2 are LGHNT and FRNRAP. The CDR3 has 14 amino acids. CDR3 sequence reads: CASGALFRTGGYTF. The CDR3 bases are TGTGCTAGTGGTGCCCTCTTTAGGACAGGGGGCTACACCTTC.

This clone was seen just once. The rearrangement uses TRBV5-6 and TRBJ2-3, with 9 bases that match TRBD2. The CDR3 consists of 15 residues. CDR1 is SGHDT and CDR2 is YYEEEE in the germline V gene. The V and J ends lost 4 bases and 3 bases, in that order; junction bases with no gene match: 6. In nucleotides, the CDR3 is TGTGCCAGCAGCCCGGGAGCGGGGGGTACAGATACGCAGTATTTT. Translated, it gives CASSPGAGGTDTQYF.

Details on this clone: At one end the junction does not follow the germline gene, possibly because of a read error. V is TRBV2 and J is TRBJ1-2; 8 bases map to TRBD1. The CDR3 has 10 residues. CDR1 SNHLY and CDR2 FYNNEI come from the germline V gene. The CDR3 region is CASLYGTGLF. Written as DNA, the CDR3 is TGTGCCAGCCTCTATGGGACAGGACTCTTC. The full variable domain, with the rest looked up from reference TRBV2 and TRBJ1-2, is EPEVTQTPSHQVTQMGQEVILRCVPISNHLYFYWYRQILGQKVEFLVSFYNNEISEKSEIFDDQFSVERPDGSNFTLKIRSTKLEDSAMYFCASLYGTGLFGSGTRLTVV.

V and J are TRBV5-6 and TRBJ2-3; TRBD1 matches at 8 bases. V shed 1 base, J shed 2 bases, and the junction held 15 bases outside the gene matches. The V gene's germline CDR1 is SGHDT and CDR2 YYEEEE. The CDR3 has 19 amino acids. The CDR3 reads CASSLYQGAVVASTDTQYF. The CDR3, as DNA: TGTGCCAGCAGCTTGTATCAGGGGGCGGTGGTAGCATCCACAGATACGCAGTATTTT.

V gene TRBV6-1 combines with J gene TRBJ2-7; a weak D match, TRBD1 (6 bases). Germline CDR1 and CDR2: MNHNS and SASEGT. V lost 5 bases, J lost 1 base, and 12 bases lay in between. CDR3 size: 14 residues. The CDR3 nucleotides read TGTGCCAGCAGTAAAACGACAGGATCCTACGAGCAGTACTTC. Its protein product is CASSKTTGSYEQYF.

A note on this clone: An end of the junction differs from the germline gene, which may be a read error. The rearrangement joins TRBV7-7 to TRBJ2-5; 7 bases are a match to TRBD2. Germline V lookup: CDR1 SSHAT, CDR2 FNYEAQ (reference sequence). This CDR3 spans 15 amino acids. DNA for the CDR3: TGTGCTAGCAGCTTAATCACGGGGGGACAAGAGACCCAGTACTTC. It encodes CASSLITGGQETQYF.

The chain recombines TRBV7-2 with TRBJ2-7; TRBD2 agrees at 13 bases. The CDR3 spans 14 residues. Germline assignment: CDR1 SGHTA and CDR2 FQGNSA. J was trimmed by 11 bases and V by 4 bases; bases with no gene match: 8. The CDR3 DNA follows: TGTGCCAGCAGCTCGGGACTAGCGGGGCGGTCCGAGTACTTC. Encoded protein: CASSSGLAGRSEYF. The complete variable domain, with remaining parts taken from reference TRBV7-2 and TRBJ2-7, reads GAGVSQSPSNKVTEKGKDVELRCDPISGHTALYWYRQSLGQGLEFLIYFQGNSAPDKSGLPSDRFSAERTGGSVSTLTIQRTQQEDSAVYLCASSSGLAGRSEYFGPGTRLTVT.

CDR3 DNA sequence: TGTGCCAGCAGTTACGAGAGGGGGACAGATACGCAGTATTTT. Translated: CASSYERGTDTQYF. V usage is TRBV6-5 and J usage is TRBJ2-3, with D perhaps TRBD1 (6 bases). Deletions cut 2 bases from V and 3 bases from J, with 9 bases between. This CDR3 comprises 14 residues. Per the germline V gene, CDR1 is MNHEY and CDR2 is SVGAGI.

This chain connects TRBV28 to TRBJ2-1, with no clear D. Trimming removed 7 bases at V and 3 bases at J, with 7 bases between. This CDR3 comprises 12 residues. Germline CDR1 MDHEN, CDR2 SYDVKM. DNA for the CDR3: TGTGCCAGCACGGGTCTCTACAATGAGCAGTTCTTC. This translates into CASTGLYNEQFF.

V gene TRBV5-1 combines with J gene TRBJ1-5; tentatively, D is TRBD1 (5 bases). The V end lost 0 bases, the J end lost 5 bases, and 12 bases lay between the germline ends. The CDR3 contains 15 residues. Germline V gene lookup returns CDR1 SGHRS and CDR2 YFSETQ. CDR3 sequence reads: CASSLDGGGDQPQHF. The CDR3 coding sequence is TGCGCCAGCAGCTTGGATGGGGGAGGGGATCAGCCCCAGCATTTT.

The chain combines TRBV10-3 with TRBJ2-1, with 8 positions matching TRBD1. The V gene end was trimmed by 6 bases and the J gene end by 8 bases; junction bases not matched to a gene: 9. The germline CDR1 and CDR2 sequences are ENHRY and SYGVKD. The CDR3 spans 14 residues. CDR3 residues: CAIRQGGPGDEQFF. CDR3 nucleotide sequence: TGTGCCATCAGACAGGGGGGTCCTGGGGATGAGCAGTTCTTC.

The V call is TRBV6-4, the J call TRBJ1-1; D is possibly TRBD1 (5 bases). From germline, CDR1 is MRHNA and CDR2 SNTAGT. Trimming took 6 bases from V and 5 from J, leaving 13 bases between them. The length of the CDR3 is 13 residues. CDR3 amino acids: CASSREEGTEAFF. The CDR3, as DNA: TGTGCCAGCAGCAGGGAGGAAGGGACTGAAGCTTTCTTT.

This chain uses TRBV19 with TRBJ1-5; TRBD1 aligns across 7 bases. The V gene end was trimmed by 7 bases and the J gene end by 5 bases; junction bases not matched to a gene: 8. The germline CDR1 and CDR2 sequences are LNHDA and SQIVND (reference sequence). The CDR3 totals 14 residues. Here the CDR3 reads CASTRDSSYQPQHF. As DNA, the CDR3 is TGTGCCAGTACTCGGGACAGCAGCTATCAGCCCCAGCATTTT.

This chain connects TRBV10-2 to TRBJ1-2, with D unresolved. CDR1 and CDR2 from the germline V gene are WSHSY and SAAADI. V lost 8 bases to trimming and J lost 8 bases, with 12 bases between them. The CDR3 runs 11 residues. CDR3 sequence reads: CASRGRSGYTF. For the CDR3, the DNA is TGCGCCAGCCGAGGTCGTTCGGGCTACACCTTC.

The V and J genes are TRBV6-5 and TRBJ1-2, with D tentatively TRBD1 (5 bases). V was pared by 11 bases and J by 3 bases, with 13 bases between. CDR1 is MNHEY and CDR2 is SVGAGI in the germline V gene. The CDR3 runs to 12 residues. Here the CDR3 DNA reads TGTGCCGTTAGGACGGGGGACTATGGCTACACCTTC. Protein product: CAVRTGDYGYTF.

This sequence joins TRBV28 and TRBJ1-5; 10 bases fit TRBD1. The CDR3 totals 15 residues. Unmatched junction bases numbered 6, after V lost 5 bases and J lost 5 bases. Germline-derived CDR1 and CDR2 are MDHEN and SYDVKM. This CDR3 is CASSPTGTGDQPQHF. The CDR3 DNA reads TGTGCCAGCAGTCCCACCGGGACAGGGGATCAGCCCCAGCATTTT.